A single sample is the source of the 5 T cell receptor beta chains below, sequenced in a study of T cell repertoires in cytomegalovirus infection. Each CDR3 protein gets one entry after TCRdb re-called the reads with MiXCR. In the table there are 300,000 to 400,000 distinct CDR3 sequences, over 7.5% of which are singletons. Specimen: PBMCs. Receptor source: a human donor in good health (CMV status not recorded). Some clones in this sample may be carry-over from other donors' samples.

This clonotype was observed at least ten times. This chain's CDR3 is CASSRRRSSSYEQYF. In DNA form, the CDR3 reads TGTGCCAGCAGCCGCCGACGGTCGAGCTCCTACGAGCAGTACTTC. This chain connects TRBV12-3 or TRBV12-4 to TRBJ2-7; D ambiguous. V lost 6 bases and J lost 0, with 15 bases in between. The CDR3 spans 15 residues.

In its sample, this clonotype was seen a few times. This sequence joins TRBV29-1 and TRBJ1-2; D is perhaps TRBD1 (6 bases). V dropped 4 bases and J dropped 8 bases, with 11 bases sitting between them. This CDR3 region has 11 residues. CDR1 is SQVTM and CDR2 is ANQGSEA in the germline V gene. CDR3 in DNA: TGCAGCGTTGCGGAGGGGGTAGGCTACACCTTC. Amino acid sequence: CSVAEGVGYTF.

The chain uses TRBV6-2 or TRBV6-3 and TRBJ2-7; D is possibly TRBD2 (5 bases). Per the germline V gene, CDR1 is MNHEY and CDR2 is SVGEGT. The CDR3 runs to 15 residues. Between the trimmed V and J ends, which lost 8 bases and 2 bases, there was a span of 19 bases. CDR3 residues: CASGSPPSGTYEQYF. The CDR3 region has the DNA TGTGCCAGCGGTAGTCCCCCCAGCGGCACCTACGAGCAGTACTTC.

This clonotype was counted only a few times. This chain links TRBV12-3 or TRBV12-4 with TRBJ1-5, with D unclear. The CDR3 sequence is 12 residues long. Trimming stripped 8 bases from V and 4 bases from J, with 9 bases between. DNA for the CDR3: TGTGCCAGCCGCCCGCCTAATCAGCCCCAGCATTTT. This codes for CASRPPNQPQHF.

This clonotype was recorded many times. The chain has TRBV7-2 and TRBJ2-1; no definite D call. Trimming stripped 5 bases from V and 0 bases from J, with 17 bases between. This CDR3 has 17 amino acids. Germline V gene sequence: CDR1 SGHTA, CDR2 FQGNSA. The CDR3 sequence: CASSPLPRSSSYNEQFF. The DNA of the CDR3 is TGTGCCAGCAGCCCCCTACCGCGGTCAAGCTCCTACAATGAGCAGTTCTTC.